A single sample is the source of the 2 T cell receptor beta chains below, sequenced in a study of metastatic and nonmetastatic thyroid tumors. No patient had received any treatment before thyroid surgery. TCRdb re-called the PCR reads through MiXCR. The sample has roughly 93,000 clones, roughly 12% seen once; the top ten hold approximately 11%. Sequences were obtained from blood. Every receptor here comes from a female donor with papillary thyroid cancer or a benign thyroid nodule (not recorded which). Some clones in this sample may be carry-over from other donors' samples.

Many counts were recorded for this clone. The chain is built from TRBV4-3 and TRBJ2-3; D assignment may be TRBD1 or TRBD2 (5 bases each). The CDR3 sequence is 17 residues long. Trimming stripped 0 bases from V and 6 bases from J, with 19 bases between. Germline CDR1 reads LGHNA; CDR2 reads YSLEER. The CDR3 loop is CASSQDHRDLQVDTQYF. CDR3 coding DNA: TGCGCCAGCAGCCAAGACCACCGGGACCTACAGGTTGATACGCAGTATTTT.

This rearrangement joins TRBV12-3 or TRBV12-4 to TRBJ1-1; the D is unclear. V was pared by 6 bases and J by 1 base, with 12 bases between. This CDR3 region has 14 residues. CDR3 residues: CASREKDGNTEAFF. The CDR3 nucleotides read TGTGCCAGCAGGGAAAAGGACGGGAACACTGAAGCTTTCTTT.